The source of this TCR beta chain is a study of blood T cell repertoires in COVID-19 (dated by TCRdb to 2019 to 2021). For context, the study as a whole: The collaborator samples originated in the United States, Italy and Spain and spanned the acute and convalescent phases of COVID-19. Samples came from the ongoing ImmuneRACE study (first 160 participants) plus 1,254 subjects from 6 global collaborators. Where available, HLA class I and class II types were obtained from metadata supplied by the sample provider rather than from assay-based typing. The material from the prospective study consisted of cDNA or gDNA derived from T cells, B-cell-depleted T cells, or PBMCs. The dataset comprised deeply sampled blood TCRbeta repertoires from subjects exposed to, actively infected with, or recovered from COVID-19. The repertoires were made available in a free public database intended to serve as a resource for research on the immune response to SARS-CoV-2. Nearly every sample came with metadata listing a de-identified subject ID, COVID-19 status, age in years and sex.

Collaborating institutions collected whole blood in K2EDTA tubes following their own protocols. For TCRbeta analysis, collaborators shipped samples in one of three forms: frozen whole blood, isolated PBMCs, or DNA extracted from either of those sample types. TCRbeta CDR3 regions were amplified from genomic DNA by means of the immunoSEQ Assay, a bias-controlled multiplex PCR. The authors processed their data as follows. The number of nucleated cells in each sample was estimated by amplification of reference gene primers within the assay. Sequence reads were collapsed and filtered to measure the absolute abundance of every unique TCRbeta CDR3 rearrangement. For each sample, productive Simpson clonality was calculated as the square root of Simpson's diversity index over productive rearrangements. This immuneACCESS table, as held by TCRdb, lists in-frame sequences with V and J called but not all clones. Of the missing ones, under half trace to an unresolved V gene in checked studies; the others have no known cause. The V and J calls and clone size are taken from that table; D and trimming were inferred from the DNA. For this sample there are 25,000 to 35,000 clones; around 85% appear just once. The top ten constitute 6.6% of the sample.

This clone was seen only a few times. No antigen is known for it. It has no much larger one-base neighbor in the sample; base qualities were not kept. Results and caveats for the whole study, not just this receptor: Clinical and demographic metadata were provided uncurated, with the amount varying by source and participant.

For this chain, trimming is 0 bases at the V end and 4 bases at the J end, and the number of junction bases without a gene match is 9. From a lookup of the germline V gene, CDR1 and CDR2 are LGHNT and FRNRAP. Reading from cysteine to phenylalanine, the CDR3 counts 18 amino acids. Solely the CDR3 DNA is kept, with 54 bases framed from the first base. Rearrangement joined TRBV12-5 to TRBJ2-2, and TRBD2 matches 9 of the central bases. The sample taken for sequencing was peripheral blood. The TCR sequence derives from a man between 60 and 75 years old with active COVID-19. The CDR3 region has the sequence CASGLVLGREGPTGELFF. Read as DNA, the sequence is TGTGCTAGTGGTTTGGTACTAGGGCGGGAGGGCCCCACCGGGGAGCTGTTTTTT.